Detailed here is one T cell receptor (beta chain). Germline V CDR1 and CDR2: SGHRS, YFSETQ. The CDR3 is made up of 14 amino acids. One entry per CDR3 protein, without DNA, is what TCRdb gives after re-calling the 5' RACE reads. This listing includes roughly 150,000 distinct CDR3 sequences. This entry is derived from a study of T cells expressing NK-cell markers. The TCR was taken from a woman between 18 and 69 years old in good health. Specimen: blood T cells: a sorted CD56 or NKG2C T cell subset, CD4+ or CD8+ T cells, or bulk PBMC T cells (not recorded which). V is TRBV5-1 and J is TRBJ2-7; TCRdb calls TRBD1, which cannot be checked without DNA. The CDR3: CASSLEGGAYEQYF.